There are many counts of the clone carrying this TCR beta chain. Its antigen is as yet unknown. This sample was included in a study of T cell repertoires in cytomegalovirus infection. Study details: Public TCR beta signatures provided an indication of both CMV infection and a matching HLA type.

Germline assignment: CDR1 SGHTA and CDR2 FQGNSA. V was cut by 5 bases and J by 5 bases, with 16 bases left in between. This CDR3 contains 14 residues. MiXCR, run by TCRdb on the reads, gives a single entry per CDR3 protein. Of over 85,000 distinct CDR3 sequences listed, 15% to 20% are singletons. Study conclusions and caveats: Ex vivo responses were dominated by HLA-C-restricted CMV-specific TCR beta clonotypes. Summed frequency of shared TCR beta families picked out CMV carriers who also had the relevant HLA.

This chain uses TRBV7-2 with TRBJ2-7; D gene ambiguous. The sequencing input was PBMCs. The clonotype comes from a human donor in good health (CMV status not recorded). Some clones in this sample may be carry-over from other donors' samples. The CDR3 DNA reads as TGTGCCAGCAGCCCTCCCGGGCCCGGTCACGAGCAGTACTTC. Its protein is CASSPPGPGHEQYF.